This TCR beta chain was retrieved from a study of CD8+ T cells in alopecia areata. Study overall: Tofacitinib administration to treated patients was oral, at 5 to 10 mg twice daily. Overall study findings and caveats: Normal skin contains resident alphabeta T cells, and these are also sequenced in scalp samples. While patients received tofacitinib, many expanded lesional clones remained present in scalp and blood.

V lost 6 bases, J lost 2 bases, and 17 bases lay in between. This CDR3 spans 15 amino acids. Looked up from germline, CDR1 is SNHLY and CDR2 is FYNNEI. RNA was extracted and reverse transcribed into cDNA as the sequencing template. Method: immunoSEQ multiplex PCR; TCRdb's copy keeps in-frame clones and lacks some. In the table there are about 270,000 clones, 45% to 70% of which are singletons. Noted treatment: oral pan-JAK inhibitor, 5-10 mg twice daily. As to this clone: As yet, its antigen is unknown.

The chain carries TRBV2 and TRBJ2-7; unclear D gene. Sequenced material: CD4+ T cells sorted from blood, taken at approximately week 52, from a patient treated with tofacitinib. This clonotype was sampled from a human donor with alopecia areata. Here the CDR3 DNA reads TGTGCCAGCAGGGATACGGCCAGCCTCACCTACGAGCAGTACTTC. Its translation: CASRDTASLTYEQYF.